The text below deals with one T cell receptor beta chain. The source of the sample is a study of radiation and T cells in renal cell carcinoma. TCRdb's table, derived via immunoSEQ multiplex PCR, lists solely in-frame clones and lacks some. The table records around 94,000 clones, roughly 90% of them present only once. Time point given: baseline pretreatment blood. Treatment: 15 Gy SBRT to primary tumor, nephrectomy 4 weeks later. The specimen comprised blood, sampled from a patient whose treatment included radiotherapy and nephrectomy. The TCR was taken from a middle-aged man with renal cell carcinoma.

In DNA form, the CDR3 reads TGTGCCAGCAGCCTCGGGACTAGCTGGTTACTGTTCTTC. This sequence encodes CASSLGTSWLLFF. The J gene is TRBJ2-1, the V gene TRBV5-6; 9 bases agree with TRBD2. The J segment lost 15 bases and the V segment lost 4 bases, leaving 11 bases of the junction unmatched. The CDR3 extends over 13 amino acids. Germline-derived CDR1 and CDR2 are SGHDT and YYEEEE.